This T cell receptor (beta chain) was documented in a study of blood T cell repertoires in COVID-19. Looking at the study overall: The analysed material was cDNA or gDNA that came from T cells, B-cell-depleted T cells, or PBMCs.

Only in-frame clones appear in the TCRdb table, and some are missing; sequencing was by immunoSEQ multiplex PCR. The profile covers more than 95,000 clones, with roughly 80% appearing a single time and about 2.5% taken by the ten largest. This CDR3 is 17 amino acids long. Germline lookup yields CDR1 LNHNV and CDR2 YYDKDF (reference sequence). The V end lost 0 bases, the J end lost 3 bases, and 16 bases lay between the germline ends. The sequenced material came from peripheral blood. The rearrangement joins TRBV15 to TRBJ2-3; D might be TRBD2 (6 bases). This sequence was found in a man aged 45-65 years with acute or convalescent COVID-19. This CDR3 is CATSRDLAGSGTDTQYF. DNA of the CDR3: TGTGCCACCAGCAGAGATCTGGCGGGGTCGGGTACAGATACGCAGTATTTT.